These T cell receptor beta chains were read from a single sample in a study of T-cell memory formation after mild COVID-19. TCRdb independently ran MiXCR on the 5' RACE reads; one entry per CDR3 protein. The sample lists 450,000 to 650,000 distinct CDR3 sequences, approximately 18% seen once, with about 11% in the top ten. Sample: PBMCs or a T cell subset sorted from them (not recorded which). The receptors shown here come from an adult woman who had mild COVID-19 (a few samples of this study predate the infection). Cell type and time point are not known. The CDR3 runs from the conserved cysteine through the conserved F or W. D genes are given only for firm matches. Clone size is not always given. Where it is, it says once, few, many or a class for expanded clones.

d_gene,abundance,v_gene,j_gene,CDR3nt,CDR3aa
TRBD2,few,TRBV20-1,TRBJ2-3,TGCAGTGCCTCAAGGACTAGCGGGAGCACAGATACGCAGTATTTT,CSASRTSGSTDTQYF
-,few,TRBV11-1,TRBJ1-1,TGTGCCAGCAGGAAGAGGACCTGGCCTGAAGCTTTCTTT,CASRKRTWPEAFF
-,few,TRBV19,TRBJ2-6,TGTGCCAGTAGCCACAAGATCCAGCGCTCTGGGGCCAACGTCCTGACTTTC,CASSHKIQRSGANVLTF
TRBD2,-,TRBV12-3/TRBV12-4,TRBJ2-7,TGTGCCAGCAGTTTGGTCGGGACTAGCGAGTCCGAGCAGTACTTC,CASSLVGTSESEQYF
TRBD1,-,TRBV20-1,TRBJ2-4,TGCAGTGCTAGTGCTGACAGGGGCATCAAAAACATTCAGTACTTC,CSASADRGIKNIQYF
-,-,TRBV29-1,TRBJ1-1,TGCAGCGTTGAACTGGGGGCCTACACTGAAGCTTTCTTT,CSVELGAYTEAFF
TRBD2,few,TRBV29-1,TRBJ2-3,TGCAGCGTTGGTGGAGCGGGGATCACAGATACGCAGTATTTT,CSVGGAGITDTQYF
-,-,TRBV20-1,TRBJ2-7,TGCAGTGCTAGACCAACAGGGAAGAGCTCCTACGAGCAGTACTTC,CSARPTGKSSYEQYF
-,-,TRBV11-3,TRBJ2-2,TGTGCCAGCAGCTTTCGGGCAGCGAACACCGGGGAGCTGTTTTTT,CASSFRAANTGELFF
TRBD1,few,TRBV14,TRBJ2-7,TGTGCCAGCAGGCGGACAGGGGGCCCCAACGAGCAGTACTTC,CASRRTGGPNEQYF
-,-,TRBV6-5,TRBJ1-2,TGTGCCAGCACCCAGGGGCGAGGAGATGGCTACACCTTC,CASTQGRGDGYTF
-,few,TRBV7-3,TRBJ2-6,TGTGCCAGCAGCCCGCAGAATTCTGGGGCCAACGTCCTGACTTTC,CASSPQNSGANVLTF
TRBD1,-,TRBV4-3,TRBJ2-3,TGCGCCAGCAGCCAAGATATCGCGACAGGGTTGCCAGATACGCAGTATTTT,CASSQDIATGLPDTQYF
-,few,TRBV5-1,TRBJ1-2,TGCGCCAGCAGCTTGGGACGGGGAGCTAACTATGGCTACACCTTC,CASSLGRGANYGYTF
-,-,TRBV7-6,TRBJ1-1,TGTGCCAGCAGCTCCCCCCCGGGGGACACTGAAGCTTTCTTT,CASSSPPGDTEAFF
-,-,TRBV19,TRBJ1-2,TGTGCCAGTAGTATGTGGTTGAGGGTGATCGCTAACTATGGCTACACCTTC,CASSMWLRVIANYGYTF
-,many,TRBV7-3,TRBJ2-1,TGTGCCAGCGGTACAGGATTCTACAATGAGCAGTTCTTC,CASGTGFYNEQFF
TRBD1,-,TRBV2,TRBJ1-4,TGTGCCAGCATAGGACAGGGCGGTGAAAAACTGTTTTTT,CASIGQGGEKLFF
TRBD2,-,TRBV20-1,TRBJ2-7,TGCAGTGCTTTAGCGGGAGGGCCATACGAGCAGTACTTC,CSALAGGPYEQYF
TRBD2,-,TRBV7-2,TRBJ2-7,TGTGCCAGCAGCTTCGAGGATCCGGGGGGGTCAAAAGCGGGAGGCTTCTCCTACGAGCAGTACTTC,CASSFEDPGGSKAGGFSYEQYF
-,-,TRBV12-3/TRBV12-4,TRBJ2-3,TGTGCCAGCAGTCCGCGGCCGGGGAATCGGCTTACAGATACGCAGTATTTT,CASSPRPGNRLTDTQYF
-,few,TRBV13,TRBJ2-3,TGTGCCAGCAGCCCGGGCAGGCGGCAGGATACGCAGTATTTT,CASSPGRRQDTQYF
-,-,TRBV7-2,TRBJ2-2,TGTGCCAGCAGCTTAGCTAGGAGCGGGCTTAACGGTTACACCGGGGAGCTGTTTTTT,CASSLARSGLNGYTGELFF
-,few,TRBV30,TRBJ2-7,TGTGCCTGGAGTGTACGGGGCCCTTACGAGCAGTACTTC,CAWSVRGPYEQYF
-,once,TRBV7-7,TRBJ2-5,TGTGCCAGCAGCTTAGGTTACGCAGGGACGGGGACCCAGTACTTC,CASSLGYAGTGTQYF
-,-,TRBV6-5,TRBJ2-3,TGTGCCAGCAGTTCGGGCTTCCTCCGCACAGATACGCAGTATTTT,CASSSGFLRTDTQYF
TRBD1,few,TRBV19,TRBJ1-1,TGTGCCAGTAGCTCACAGGGGGTGATGAGCACTGAAGCTTTCTTT,CASSSQGVMSTEAFF
TRBD2,few,TRBV2,TRBJ2-7,TGTGCCAGCAGCGAGCGGGGGGGCCGGCTCTACGAGCAGTACTTC,CASSERGGRLYEQYF